This TCR beta chain was recovered during a study of Ad26.COV2.S vaccination and SARS-CoV-2 variants. As for the study in general: Ad26.COV2.S shots went into the muscle once or twice, 56 days apart. Regarding the study as a whole: It was found that vaccine and placebo recipients had similar non-spike TCR breadth.

Trimming removed 1 base from V and 2 bases from J, with 17 bases in between. Germline V gene sequence: CDR1 GTSNPN, CDR2 SVGIG (reference sequence). The CDR3 runs 16 residues. Treatment specified: over 15 received Ad26.COV2.S at low or high dose, single or two shots; five or six received placebo; per-sample allocation not given. Sample collection was performed on day 63 after the first vaccine or placebo injection. Boston supplied an adult donor aged 18-55 years. Remarks on this clone: Its antigen is as yet unknown.

Only in-frame clones appear in the TCRdb table, and some are missing; sequencing was by immunoSEQ multiplex PCR. In the table there are 300,000 to 450,000 clones, 80% to 90% of which are singletons. This clonotype was sampled from a person aged 18-60 years who received the Ad26.COV2.S COVID-19 vaccine or a placebo. The chain combines TRBV30 with TRBJ2-5, with D maybe TRBD2 (6 bases). The sequenced sample was peripheral blood, obtained in a trial of Ad26.COV2.S vaccine versus placebo. The CDR3, as DNA: TGTGCCTGGAGTGACGGCTGGACTACCCAACAAGAGACCCAGTACTTC. Its protein product is CAWSDGWTTQQETQYF.